This T cell receptor beta chain was sequenced during a study of blood T cell repertoires in COVID-19. As for the study in general: There were acute and convalescent COVID-19 samples, and they came from the United States, Italy and Spain.

As handled by the study authors: Estimates of nucleated cell counts were drawn from the amplification of reference gene primers. The method was immunoSEQ multiplex PCR; TCRdb's version includes in-frame clones alone and lacks a portion of them. The V and J calls and clone size come from that table; D and trimming were worked out from the DNA. This repertoire shows fewer than 350,000 clones, 81% found once; its top ten account for about 2.9%. The sample was peripheral blood. This receptor was identified in a woman aged 60-75 years with active or convalescent COVID-19.

The CDR3 is CASSEGWASPYEQYF. CDR3 nucleotide sequence: TGTGCCAGCAGCGAGGGATGGGCGTCCCCCTACGAGCAGTACTTC. V is TRBV7-6 and J is TRBJ2-7; D might be TRBD2 (5 bases). This CDR3 comprises 15 residues. Germline V gene lookup returns CDR1 SGHVS and CDR2 FNYEAQ. The V gene lost 5 bases and the J gene lost 2 bases, with 16 bases spanning the gap.